Listed below are T cell receptor beta chains from one sample, sequenced in a study of T-cell memory formation after mild COVID-19. A single record per CDR3 protein comes from TCRdb applying MiXCR to the 5' RACE reads. The sample contains over 450,000 distinct CDR3 sequences, just over 20% of which appear only once. The sequencing sample was made of PBMCs or a T cell subset sorted from them (not recorded which). The receptor source for this set is an adult woman who had mild COVID-19 (a few samples of this study predate the infection). Cell type and time point are not known. The CDR3 runs from the conserved cysteine through the conserved F or W. A D gene is named only where the DNA matches it firmly. Clone size is stated in some rows and not others, as once, few, many or a class when expanded.

>NA|TRBV9|NA|TRBJ2-7
CASSPGSGWAYEQYF
TGTGCCAGCAGCCCAGGGAGCGGGTGGGCCTACGAGCAGTACTTC
>NA|TRBV4-3|NA|TRBJ1-1
CASSQDGSPNTEAFF
TGCGCCAGCAGCCAAGATGGGTCCCCGAACACTGAAGCTTTCTTT
>few|TRBV18|NA|TRBJ1-1
CASSPSGPNTEAFF
TGTGCCAGCTCACCATCAGGACCGAACACTGAAGCTTTCTTT
>NA|TRBV6-5|TRBD1|TRBJ1-2
CASSPLPGGHGYTF
TGTGCCAGCAGTCCCTTGCCAGGGGGCCACGGCTACACCTTC
>NA|TRBV3-1|NA|TRBJ2-5
CASSQLKETQYF
TGTGCCAGCAGCCAACTGAAAGAGACCCAGTACTTC
>NA|TRBV30|TRBD1|TRBJ1-2
CAWRGQTNYGYTF
TGTGCCTGGAGGGGACAGACCAACTATGGCTACACCTTC
>NA|TRBV6-2/TRBV6-3|NA|TRBJ2-5
CASSIRGQGVLQETQYF
TGTGCCAGCAGCATCCGGGGGCAGGGCGTATTGCAAGAGACCCAGTACTTC
>few|TRBV27|NA|TRBJ2-7
CASRQGGTEQYF
TGTGCCAGCCGTCAAGGGGGTACCGAGCAGTACTTC
>few|TRBV3-1|TRBD2|TRBJ2-7
CASSQDLTSGAYEQYF
TGTGCCAGCAGCCAAGATCTCACTAGCGGGGCCTACGAGCAGTACTTC
>NA|TRBV3-1|TRBD2|TRBJ2-1
CASSPPTSGPQFF
TGTGCCAGCAGCCCCCCCACTAGCGGGCCGCAGTTCTTC
>NA|TRBV12-3/TRBV12-4|TRBD1|TRBJ1-6
CASRPGQGSPLHF
TGTGCCAGCAGGCCAGGACAGGGCTCACCCCTCCACTTT
>few|TRBV7-6|TRBD2|TRBJ2-5
CASSLDFLAGGQETQYF
TGTGCCAGCAGCTTAGATTTTCTAGCGGGAGGGCAAGAGACCCAGTACTTC
>NA|TRBV12-3/TRBV12-4|TRBD2|TRBJ2-7
CASSSWEGYEQYF
TGTGCCAGCAGTTCCTGGGAGGGGTACGAGCAGTACTTC
>few|TRBV9|TRBD2|TRBJ2-3
CASSAGLAGEDTQYF
TGTGCCAGCAGCGCGGGACTAGCGGGAGAGGATACGCAGTATTTT
>NA|TRBV11-2|NA|TRBJ2-2
CASSFWGNTGELFF
TGTGCCAGCAGCTTTTGGGGAAACACCGGGGAGCTGTTTTTT
>NA|TRBV4-1|NA|TRBJ2-7
CASSQQQGTLLYEQYF
TGCGCCAGCAGCCAACAACAGGGGACTCTACTCTACGAGCAGTACTTC
>few|TRBV6-4|NA|TRBJ1-6
CASSDQSSYNSPLHF
TGTGCCAGCAGTGATCAGAGCTCCTATAATTCACCCCTCCACTTT
>few|TRBV9|TRBD2|TRBJ2-4
CASSATSGGALAKNIQYF
TGTGCCAGCAGCGCGACTAGCGGGGGGGCCCTAGCCAAAAACATTCAGTACTTC
>NA|TRBV27|TRBD2|TRBJ2-3
CASSFETSGRLTQYF
TGTGCCAGCAGCTTCGAGACTAGCGGGAGGCTTACGCAGTATTTT
>many|TRBV5-1|TRBD1|TRBJ2-5
CASSSIPGQGAFGETQYF
TGCGCCAGCAGCTCGATCCCGGGACAGGGGGCGTTTGGAGAGACCCAGTACTTC
>few|TRBV5-1|TRBD1|TRBJ1-1
CASSSPRDRVDTEAFF
TGCGCCAGCAGCTCACCCAGGGACAGGGTTGACACTGAAGCTTTCTTT
>few|TRBV9|NA|TRBJ2-1
CASSVEGDGYNEQFF
TGTGCCAGCAGCGTAGAGGGGGACGGCTACAATGAGCAGTTCTTC
>NA|TRBV3-1|TRBD1|TRBJ2-2
CASSGGQGKTGELFF
TGTGCCAGCAGCGGGGGACAGGGAAAAACCGGGGAGCTGTTTTTT
>NA|TRBV7-8|TRBD1|TRBJ2-1
CASSLDRDSNEQFF
TGTGCCAGCAGCTTAGACAGGGACAGCAATGAGCAGTTCTTC
>NA|TRBV7-3|TRBD2|TRBJ2-1
CASSTLAGGRHEQFF
TGTGCCAGCAGCACCTTAGCGGGAGGGCGGCATGAGCAGTTCTTC
>few|TRBV20-1|NA|TRBJ2-3
CSAQKGGSGTDTQYF
TGCAGTGCTCAAAAAGGGGGTTCCGGCACAGATACGCAGTATTTT
>NA|TRBV5-1|NA|TRBJ2-1
CASSGGLLLGHNEQFF
TGCGCCAGCAGCGGGGGACTTCTGCTAGGGCACAATGAGCAGTTCTTC
>few|TRBV12-3/TRBV12-4|TRBD2|TRBJ2-2
CASKWTSGNTGELFF
TGTGCCAGCAAGTGGACTAGCGGGAACACCGGGGAGCTGTTTTTT
>few|TRBV5-1|NA|TRBJ1-2
CASSLIRGYGYTF
TGCGCCAGCAGCTTGATCAGGGGCTATGGCTACACCTTC
>few|TRBV29-1|NA|TRBJ1-2
CSVGGPPRSGYTF
TGCAGCGTGGGAGGGCCACCCAGGAGCGGCTACACCTTC
>NA|TRBV6-5|NA|TRBJ1-3
CASNNGGRGGNTIYF
TGTGCCAGCAACAACGGGGGTCGTGGGGGAAACACCATATATTTT
>NA|TRBV7-9|NA|TRBJ2-1
CASSFGGREQFF
TGTGCCAGCAGCTTTGGAGGACGTGAGCAGTTCTTC
>NA|TRBV4-1|NA|TRBJ2-1
CASSQGTRMDEQFF
TGCGCCAGCAGCCAAGGAACTAGAATGGATGAGCAGTTCTTC
>few|TRBV29-1|NA|TRBJ1-5
CSVIEGRTREQPQHF
TGCAGCGTTATTGAGGGACGGACCCGGGAGCAGCCCCAGCATTTT
>few|TRBV5-1|TRBD1|TRBJ2-7
CASSQSGATGGYEQYF
TGCGCCAGCAGCCAAAGTGGAGCCACAGGGGGCTACGAGCAGTACTTC
>few|TRBV19|NA|TRBJ2-7
CASSTQGEAYEQYF
TGTGCCAGTAGTACCCAAGGAGAGGCCTACGAGCAGTACTTC
>few|TRBV4-1|NA|TRBJ2-2
CASSQEAIGELFF
TGCGCCAGCAGCCAAGAAGCAATAGGGGAGCTGTTTTTT
>few|TRBV2|TRBD1|TRBJ1-1
CASSAFRDSTEAFF
TGTGCCAGCAGCGCATTCCGGGACAGCACTGAAGCTTTCTTT
>few|TRBV4-1|NA|TRBJ2-1
CASSQVYSNEQFF
TGCGCCAGCAGCCAAGTATACAGCAATGAGCAGTTCTTC
>few|TRBV20-1|TRBD2|TRBJ2-1
CSASRTGLAGGFF
TGCAGTGCTAGTCGCACGGGACTAGCGGGCGGGTTCTTC
>many|TRBV20-1|TRBD1|TRBJ2-5
CSASGLGQGYRTQYF
TGCAGTGCTAGTGGGTTGGGACAGGGCTACCGGACCCAGTACTTC
>NA|TRBV6-2/TRBV6-3|TRBD2|TRBJ2-1
CASSLLTSGSTYNEQFF
TGTGCCAGCAGTTTACTGACTAGCGGGAGTACCTACAATGAGCAGTTCTTC
>many|TRBV5-1|NA|TRBJ1-1
CASSLEWAGGRTEAFF
TGCGCCAGCAGCTTGGAGTGGGCAGGTGGGCGGACTGAAGCTTTCTTT
>NA|TRBV18|TRBD1|TRBJ1-2
CASSGDSLYGYTF
TGTGCCAGCTCGGGGGACAGCCTTTATGGCTACACCTTC
>NA|TRBV4-1|TRBD2|TRBJ2-3
CASSQEGTSRDTQYF
TGCGCCAGCAGCCAAGAAGGGACTAGCCGAGATACGCAGTATTTT